Each of the 10 T cell receptor beta chains below was sequenced from the same sample in a study of cytomegalovirus exposure and HLA in healthy donors. With 60 Vbeta and 13 Jbeta primers, the PCR was carried out. Here immunoSEQ multiplex PCR was the method, and the copy in TCRdb shows in-frame clones only, minus some. The profile covers tens of thousands of clones, with 79% appearing a single time and approximately 3% taken by the ten largest. The sequencing input was PBMCs. The receptors originated from a man aged 25 to 40 in good health and CMV-seronegative.

This sequence joins TRBV7-9 and TRBJ1-1, with unresolved D. The CDR3 has 13 residues. Germline values: CDR1 SEHNR, CDR2 FQNEAQ (reference sequence). The V and J ends lost 1 base and 4 bases respectively, with 7 bases between them. The DNA of the CDR3 is TGTGCCAGCAGCTTAGGGCTTGGCACTGAAGCTTTCTTT. Translated: CASSLGLGTEAFF.

V usage is TRBV7-2 and J usage is TRBJ2-3; D might be TRBD1 (6 bases). The germline V and J ends were trimmed by 4 bases and 6 bases, with 17 bases remaining between them. This CDR3 spans 15 amino acids. Germline CDR1 reads SGHTA; CDR2 reads FQGNSA. The CDR3: CASSSRQAMGDTQYF. The CDR3, as DNA: TGTGCCAGCAGCTCTCGACAGGCTATGGGGGATACGCAGTATTTT. The complete variable domain, with remaining parts taken from reference TRBV7-2 and TRBJ2-3, reads GAGVSQSPSNKVTEKGKDVELRCDPISGHTALYWYRQSLGQGLEFLIYFQGNSAPDKSGLPSDRFSAERTGGSVSTLTIQRTQQEDSAVYLCASSSRQAMGDTQYFGPGTRLTVL.

The rearrangement joins TRBV9 to TRBJ2-7, with D perhaps matching TRBD1 (6 bases). Trimming stripped 0 bases from V and 2 bases from J, with 12 bases between. Germline lookup yields CDR1 SGDLS and CDR2 YYNGEE. The CDR3 contains 15 residues. This chain's CDR3 is CASSVAAQGPYEQYF. CDR3 DNA: TGTGCCAGCAGCGTAGCGGCACAGGGTCCCTACGAGCAGTACTTC.

This clone appeared once. The chain has TRBV7-3 and TRBJ2-5, with TRBD1 matching over 10 bases. Germline CDR1 SGHTA, CDR2 FQGTGA. With 4 bases clipped from V and 4 bases from J, the junction kept 12 bases outside the gene matches. The CDR3 spans 17 residues. DNA for the CDR3: TGTGCCAGCAGCTCCCACCCATTCGACAGGGGGCGAGAGACCCAGTACTTC. It translates to CASSSHPFDRGRETQYF.

V usage is TRBV10-3 and J usage is TRBJ2-1, with a possible D match to TRBD2 (7 bases). Germline loops: CDR1 ENHRY, CDR2 SYGVKD. V was cut by 4 bases and J by 9 bases, with 19 bases left in between. The CDR3 spans 15 residues. CDR3 sequence: CAISGREVGASEQFF. The CDR3 nucleotides read TGTGCCATCAGTGGACGGGAGGTGGGGGCTAGTGAGCAGTTCTTC.

CDR3 bases: TGTGCCAGCAGCTCGACAGGGGGCTGGACGGGTGAGCAGTTCTTC. Translating gives CASSSTGGWTGEQFF. The rearrangement joins TRBV7-3 to TRBJ2-1; 10 bases align to TRBD1. The CDR3 consists of 15 residues. The germline CDR1 and CDR2 sequences are SGHTA and FQGTGA. With V trimmed by 4 bases and J by 9 bases, 9 bases remained unmatched.

The chain combines TRBV2 with TRBJ2-2; 9 bases align to TRBD1. Germline-derived CDR1 and CDR2 are SNHLY and FYNNEI. The CDR3 runs 16 residues. Germline trimming cut 6 bases from V and 9 bases from J; bases unmatched to any gene: 14. CDR3 sequence: CASRPPGQGSGWELFF. For the CDR3, the DNA is TGTGCCAGCAGGCCCCCGGGACAGGGAAGCGGCTGGGAGCTGTTTTTT.

The chain uses TRBV5-1 and TRBJ2-3, with D tentatively TRBD2 (6 bases). Trimming pared 0 bases from V and 3 bases from J, leaving 14 bases between. Looked up from germline, CDR1 is SGHRS and CDR2 is YFSETQ. The CDR3 runs to 16 residues. CDR3 bases: TGCGCCAGCAGCTTGGAGGGGAGGATGGGAACAGATACGCAGTATTTT. Its translation: CASSLEGRMGTDTQYF.

The chain carries TRBV5-6 and TRBJ1-1; no reliable D call. This CDR3 is 15 amino acids long. Deletions cut 3 bases from V and 2 bases from J, with 14 bases between. The germline V gene has CDR1 SGHDT and CDR2 YYEEEE. CDR3 sequence: CASSYLGVSNTEAFF. For the CDR3, the DNA is TGTGCCAGCAGCTATCTGGGAGTCAGCAACACTGAAGCTTTCTTT.

DNA for the CDR3: TGTGCCAGCAGCAATAGGGACAGCTTGAACACTGAAGCTTTCTTT. It translates to CASSNRDSLNTEAFF. The chain has TRBV5-8 and TRBJ1-1, with TRBD1 matching over 7 bases. Germline V lookup: CDR1 SGHTS, CDR2 YDEGEE. This CDR3 spans 15 amino acids. J lost 0 bases, V lost 4 bases, and 6 bases had no gene match.